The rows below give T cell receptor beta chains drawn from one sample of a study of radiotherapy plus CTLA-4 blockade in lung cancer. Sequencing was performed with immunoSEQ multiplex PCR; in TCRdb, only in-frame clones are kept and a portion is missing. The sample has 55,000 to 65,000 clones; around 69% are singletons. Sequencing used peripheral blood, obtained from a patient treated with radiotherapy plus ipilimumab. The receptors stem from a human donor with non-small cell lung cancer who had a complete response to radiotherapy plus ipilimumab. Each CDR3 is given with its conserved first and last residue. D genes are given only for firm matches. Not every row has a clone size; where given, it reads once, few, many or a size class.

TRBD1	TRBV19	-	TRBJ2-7	CASSPTGWYEQYF	TGTGCCAGTAGTCCGACAGGGTGGTACGAGCAGTACTTC
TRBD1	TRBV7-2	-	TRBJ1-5	CASSSAPGQYNQPQHF	TGTGCCAGCAGCTCAGCACCGGGACAGTACAATCAGCCCCAGCATTTT
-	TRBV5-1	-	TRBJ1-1	CASIAGGAPGDTEAFF	TGCGCCAGCATCGCAGGAGGGGCCCCGGGGGACACTGAAGCTTTCTTT
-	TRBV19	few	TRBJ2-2	CASSIRTGELFF	TGTGCCAGTAGTATCCGGACCGGGGAGCTGTTTTTT
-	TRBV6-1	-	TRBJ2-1	CASSESRRGEQFF	TGTGCCAGCAGTGAATCGAGACGGGGTGAGCAGTTCTTC
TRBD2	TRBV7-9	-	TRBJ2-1	CASSTRTSGSTHEQFF	TGTGCCAGCAGCACCAGGACTAGCGGGAGTACCCATGAGCAGTTCTTC
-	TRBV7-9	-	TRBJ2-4	CASSLAPGPAAKNIQYF	TGTGCCAGCAGCCTAGCTCCTGGGCCAGCAGCCAAAAACATTCAGTACTTC
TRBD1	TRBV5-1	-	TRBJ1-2	CASSLGVQGARNYGYTF	TGCGCCAGCAGCTTGGGGGTACAGGGGGCGCGGAACTATGGCTACACCTTC
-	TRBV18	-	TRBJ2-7	CASSPPTASWYF	TGTGCCAGCTCACCACCGACGGCTAGTTGGTACTTC
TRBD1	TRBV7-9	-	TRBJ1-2	CASSSLGWTGTNYGYTF	TGTGCCAGCAGCTCCCTAGGTTGGACAGGCACTAACTATGGCTACACCTTC
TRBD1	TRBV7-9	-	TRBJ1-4	CASSEGQVAKLFF	TGTGCCAGCAGCGAAGGACAGGTAGCAAAACTGTTTTTT
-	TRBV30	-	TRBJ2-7	CAWSPPAYEQYF	TGTGCCTGGAGTCCTCCGGCCTACGAGCAGTACTTC
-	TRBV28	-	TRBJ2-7	CASREGTNSYEQYF	TGTGCCAGCAGGGAGGGAACTAACTCCTACGAGCAGTACTTC
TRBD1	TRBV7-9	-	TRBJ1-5	CASSSGQAPQHF	TGTGCCAGCAGCTCAGGACAGGCACCCCAGCATTTT
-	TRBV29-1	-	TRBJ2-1	CSVSDLLGKQFF	TGCAGCGTTTCGGACTTACTTGGAAAGCAGTTCTTC
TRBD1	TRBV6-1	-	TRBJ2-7	CASSGQGPYEQYF	TGTGCCAGCAGTGGACAGGGCCCCTACGAGCAGTACTTC